This T cell receptor (beta chain) is drawn from a study of shared clonotypes between healthy human individuals. Study-wide results and caveats: Non-shared clonotypes were found to have lower generation probabilities than the clonotypes that were shared by all four of the sorted-subset donors.

V was shortened by 0 bases and J by 4 bases, with 12 bases between the two germline ends. The CDR3 has 15 amino acids. In germline, CDR1 is LGHNA, CDR2 YNFKEQ. Generated by immunoSEQ multiplex PCR, the TCRdb table keeps only in-frame clones and is missing some. The table lists 150,000 to 200,000 clones, approximately 92% of them singletons. As regards this clone: What it binds is not known.

Sample: naive CD4+ T cells sorted from blood. Described subset: CD45RA+ positively selected. This TCR was recovered from a woman in her twenties or thirties in good health. The chain combines TRBV4-2 with TRBJ2-5; D is possibly TRBD1 or TRBD2 (5 bases each). The CDR3 coding sequence is TGTGCCAGCAGCCAAGACCCTGGGACCGTAGAGACCCAGTACTTC. Translation: CASSQDPGTVETQYF.